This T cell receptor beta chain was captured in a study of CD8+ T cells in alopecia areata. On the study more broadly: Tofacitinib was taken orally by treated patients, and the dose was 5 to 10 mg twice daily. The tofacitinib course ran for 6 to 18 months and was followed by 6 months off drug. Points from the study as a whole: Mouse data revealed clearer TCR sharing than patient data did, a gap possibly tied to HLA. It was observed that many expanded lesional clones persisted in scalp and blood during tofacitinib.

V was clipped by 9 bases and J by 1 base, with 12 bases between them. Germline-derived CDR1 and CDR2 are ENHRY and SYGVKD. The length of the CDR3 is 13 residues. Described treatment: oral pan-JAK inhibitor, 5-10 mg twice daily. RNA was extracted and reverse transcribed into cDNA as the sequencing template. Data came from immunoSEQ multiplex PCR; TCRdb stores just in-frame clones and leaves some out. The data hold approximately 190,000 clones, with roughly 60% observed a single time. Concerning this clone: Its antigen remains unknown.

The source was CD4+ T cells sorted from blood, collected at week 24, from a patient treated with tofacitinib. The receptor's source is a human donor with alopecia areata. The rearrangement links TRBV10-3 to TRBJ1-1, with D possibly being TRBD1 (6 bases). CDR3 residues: CAMGAQGNTEAFF. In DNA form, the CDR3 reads TGTGCCATGGGGGCTCAGGGGAACACTGAAGCTTTCTTT.